This section outlines one T cell receptor (beta chain) sequence together with its context. Combining a sample-barcoded 5' primer with a J-beta primer mix, a second PCR ran for 7 to 11 cycles. TCRdb used MiXCR to reprocess the 5' RACE reads, holding one entry per CDR3 protein. The sample consists of under 1 million distinct CDR3 sequences, more than 40% of them appearing once. The data were obtained in a study of blood T cells in healthy people across ages. The V and J ends lost 5 bases and 10 bases respectively, with 20 bases between them. The CDR3 totals 15 residues. Per germline, CDR1 SNHLY and CDR2 FYNNEI.

This chain links TRBV2 with TRBJ1-4; possibly TRBD1 for D (6 bases). This sequence originates from a man aged 60 to 69 in good health. Sequenced input: blood. CDR3 sequence (DNA): TGTGCCAGCAGTCGGACAGTGGAGTTGTCAGGAAAACTGTTTTTT. This codes for CASSRTVELSGKLFF.